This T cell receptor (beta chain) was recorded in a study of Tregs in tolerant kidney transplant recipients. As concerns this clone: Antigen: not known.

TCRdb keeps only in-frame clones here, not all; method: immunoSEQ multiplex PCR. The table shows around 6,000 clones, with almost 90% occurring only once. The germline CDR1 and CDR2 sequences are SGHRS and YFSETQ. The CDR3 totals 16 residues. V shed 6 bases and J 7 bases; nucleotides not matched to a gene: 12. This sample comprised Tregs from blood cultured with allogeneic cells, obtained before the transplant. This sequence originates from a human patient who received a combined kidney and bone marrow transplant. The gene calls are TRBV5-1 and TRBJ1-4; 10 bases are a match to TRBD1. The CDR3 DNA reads TGCGCCAGCACTTGGGGCCCGGACAGGGGGATTGAAAAACTGTTTTTT. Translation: CASTWGPDRGIEKLFF.